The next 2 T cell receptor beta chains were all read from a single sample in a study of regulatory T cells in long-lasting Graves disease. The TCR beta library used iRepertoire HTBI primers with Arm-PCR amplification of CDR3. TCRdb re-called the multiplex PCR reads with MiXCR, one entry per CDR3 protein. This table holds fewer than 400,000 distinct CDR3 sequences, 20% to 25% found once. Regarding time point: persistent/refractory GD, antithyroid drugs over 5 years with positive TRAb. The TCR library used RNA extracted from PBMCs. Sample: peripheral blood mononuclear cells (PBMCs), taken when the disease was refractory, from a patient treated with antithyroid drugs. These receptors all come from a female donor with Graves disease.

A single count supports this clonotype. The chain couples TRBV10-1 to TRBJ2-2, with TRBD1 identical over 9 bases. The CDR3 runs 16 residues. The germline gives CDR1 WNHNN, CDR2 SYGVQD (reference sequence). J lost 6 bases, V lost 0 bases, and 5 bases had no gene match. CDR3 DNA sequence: TGCGCCAGCAGTGAGTCGTGGACAGGGGTGGCCGGGGAGCTGTTTTTT. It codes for CASSESWTGVAGELFF.

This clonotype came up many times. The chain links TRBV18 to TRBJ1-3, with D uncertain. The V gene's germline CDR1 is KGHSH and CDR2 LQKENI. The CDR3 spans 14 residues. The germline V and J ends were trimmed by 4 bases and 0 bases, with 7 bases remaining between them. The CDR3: CASSQDLSGNTIYF. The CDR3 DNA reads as TGTGCCAGCTCACAGGACCTCTCTGGAAACACCATATATTTT.